Following are 15 T cell receptor beta chains from one sample sequenced in a study of blood T cell repertoires in COVID-19. Data came from immunoSEQ multiplex PCR; TCRdb stores just in-frame clones and leaves some out. Of fewer than 700,000 clones in the sample, 85% to 90% were seen once. Sequencing used peripheral blood. The receptor set was obtained from a woman in her fifties or sixties with COVID-19, enrolled during active disease.

The V and J genes are TRBV5-6 and TRBJ2-3; TRBD2 agrees at 8 bases. After removal of 0 bases from V and 6 bases from J, the junction contained 3 bases not matched to a gene. The length of the CDR3 is 14 residues. CDR1 and CDR2 from the germline V gene are SGHDT and YYEEEE. The CDR3, as DNA: TGTGCCAGCAGCTTGGGCGGGGGGCCTGATACGCAGTATTTT. This gives the protein CASSLGGGPDTQYF.

The chain combines TRBV19 with TRBJ2-6, with unresolved D. The CDR3 sequence is 17 residues long. V was pared by 5 bases and J by 0 bases, with 14 bases between. Germline values: CDR1 LNHDA, CDR2 SQIVND (reference sequence). The CDR3 nucleotides are TGTGCCAGTAGTGGGCTCACCGAGACCTCTGGGGCCAACGTCCTGACTTTC. This sequence encodes CASSGLTETSGANVLTF.

This clone was observed a handful of times. J is TRBJ1-1 and V is TRBV11-2; 7 bases line up with TRBD1. CDR3 size: 14 residues. V was pared by 5 bases and J by 4 bases, with 7 bases of the junction left unmatched. From germline, CDR1 is SGHAT and CDR2 FQNNGV. The DNA for the CDR3 is TGTGCCAGCAGCGTTGACAGGGAGAGCACTGAAGCTTTCTTT. This gives the protein CASSVDRESTEAFF.

The genes are TRBV27 and TRBJ2-2; 7 bases line up with TRBD1. With 6 bases clipped from V and 3 bases from J, the junction kept 4 bases outside the gene matches. From germline, CDR1 is MNHEY and CDR2 SMNVEV (reference sequence). This CDR3 is built from 14 residues. CDR3 in DNA: TGTGCCAGCAGCTGGGACAGTGACACCGGGGAGCTGTTTTTT. Encoded protein: CASSWDSDTGELFF.

J is TRBJ2-7 and V is TRBV5-1; D call uncertain. The V end was cut by 1 base, the J end by 7 bases, with 15 bases between. The CDR3 sequence is 14 residues long. CDR1 is SGHRS and CDR2 is YFSETQ in the germline V gene. The CDR3 DNA sequence: TGCGCCAGCAGCTTGCTCCCTGGGTCGGAGGAGCAGTACTTC. Its protein product is CASSLLPGSEEQYF. Full variable domain (rest looked up from reference TRBV5-1 and TRBJ2-7): KAGVTQTPRYLIKTRGQQVTLSCSPISGHRSVSWYQQTPGQGLQFLFEYFSETQRNKGNFPGRFSGRQFSNSRSEMNVSTLELGDSALYLCASSLLPGSEEQYFGPGTRLTVT.

This sequence joins TRBV30 and TRBJ1-4, with D perhaps TRBD1 (5 bases). The CDR3 loop spans 13 amino acids. CDR1 is GTSNPN, CDR2 SVGIG, per germline (reference sequence). V lost 2 bases, J lost 8 bases, and 12 bases lay in between. The CDR3, as DNA: TGTGCCTGGAGTAGCAGGGTAGGAGAAAAACTGTTTTTT. It translates to CAWSSRVGEKLFF.

The chain carries TRBV27 and TRBJ2-5, with D maybe TRBD2 (5 bases). V lost 5 bases to trimming and J lost 10 bases, with 20 bases between them. Germline V CDR1 and CDR2: MNHEY, SMNVEV (reference sequence). The CDR3 consists of 14 residues. CDR3 residues: CASSPGGSVNNQYF. The DNA of the CDR3 is TGTGCCAGCAGTCCGGGCGGGTCCGTGAATAACCAGTACTTC.

This clone appeared a single time. The CDR3 here is CASSSRDRAYEQYF. In nucleotides, the CDR3 is TGCGCCAGCAGCAGCCGGGACAGGGCCTACGAGCAGTACTTC. V and J are TRBV5-1 and TRBJ2-7; 9 bases fit TRBD1. V lost 4 bases to trimming and J lost 2 bases; unmatched junction nucleotides: 4. This CDR3 has 14 amino acids. Germline assignment: CDR1 SGHRS and CDR2 YFSETQ.

J is TRBJ1-4 and V is TRBV28; D is unclear. The germline V and J ends were trimmed by 8 bases and 5 bases, with 12 bases remaining between them. Germline lookup yields CDR1 MDHEN and CDR2 SYDVKM. The CDR3 length is 13 residues. The CDR3 DNA reads TGTGCCAGCTCGACAATCCCGAATGAAAAACTGTTTTTT. Amino acid sequence: CASSTIPNEKLFF.

This clone was counted a few times. The chain has TRBV3-1 (or the pseudogene TRBV3-2) and TRBJ1-1; 7 bases align to TRBD1. Per germline, CDR1 LGHDT and CDR2 YNNKEL (reference sequence). The CDR3 is 13 residues long. Trimming took 5 bases from V and 5 from J; bases not matched to a gene: 5. CDR3 sequence (DNA): TGTGCCAGCAGCGCCTCGACAGGGACTGAAGCTTTCTTT. Its protein product is CASSASTGTEAFF.

The chain employs TRBV6-5 and TRBJ2-7; possible D gene TRBD1, 5 bases. The CDR3 spans 13 residues. The ends were cut back, 6 bases at V and 3 bases at J, with 12 bases in the middle. Germline V gene lookup returns CDR1 MNHEY and CDR2 SVGAGI. The CDR3 bases are TGTGCCAGCAGAGCTTCAGGGAACTACGAGCAGTACTTC. This encodes CASRASGNYEQYF.

The V call is TRBV30, the J call TRBJ2-7; D may be TRBD2 (7 bases). The germline gives CDR1 GTSNPN, CDR2 SVGIG (reference sequence). V was pared by 3 bases and J by 0 bases, with 18 bases between. This CDR3 spans 16 amino acids. The CDR3 DNA reads TGTGCCTGGAGCGATACAAGGGGGGGTAGCTCCTACGAGCAGTACTTC. Protein product: CAWSDTRGGSSYEQYF.

The genes are TRBV7-9 and TRBJ1-1; D is undetermined. Germline V gives CDR1 SEHNR, CDR2 FQNEAQ (reference sequence). The CDR3 sequence is 14 residues long. Trimming removed 5 bases from V and 4 bases from J, with 14 bases in between. CDR3 sequence: CASSPPTLPTEAFF. The CDR3 DNA reads TGTGCCAGCAGCCCTCCCACTTTGCCCACTGAAGCTTTCTTT.

The chain has TRBV25-1 and TRBJ1-5; D is undetermined. Germline assignment: CDR1 MGHDK and CDR2 SYGVNS. The CDR3 covers 17 residues. V lost 3 bases to trimming and J lost 7 bases, with 22 bases between them. CDR3 protein: CASSETLGLTVKQPQHF. CDR3 in DNA: TGTGCCAGCAGTGAGACATTAGGACTGACCGTGAAACAGCCCCAGCATTTT.

The genes are TRBV7-9 and TRBJ1-6; 8 bases agree with TRBD1. The germline V gene encodes CDR1 SEHNR and CDR2 FQNEAQ (reference sequence). Trimming cost V 5 bases and J 10 bases; bases outside gene matches: 7. The CDR3 spans 14 residues. This chain's CDR3 is CASSPQGAGSPLHF. The CDR3 nucleotides are TGTGCCAGCAGCCCTCAGGGGGCAGGATCACCCCTCCACTTT.